A single sample is the source of the 9 T cell receptor beta chains below, sequenced in a study of human CD4 T cells and Enterobacteriaceae. Sorting took every CD4+ cell except CD45RA+CCR7+CD95- naive cells, reaching over 95% purity. TCRdb's table, derived via immunoSEQ multiplex PCR, lists solely in-frame clones and lacks some. The sample has some 30,000 clones; around four fifths are singletons. Material for sequencing was memory CD4+ T cells from blood. The origin of the receptors is a human donor in good health.

This chain links TRBV19 with TRBJ2-1; 10 bases match TRBD2. Germline CDR1 is LNHDA and CDR2 is SQIVND (reference sequence). CDR3 size: 14 residues. V shed 5 bases and J 7 bases; nucleotides not matched to a gene: 5. The CDR3 nucleotides read TGTGCCAGTAGTTTACTAGCGGGATGGAATGAGCAGTTCTTC. Translating gives CASSLLAGWNEQFF.

V is TRBV9 and J is TRBJ1-2; TRBD1 might be the D (5 bases). Germline V CDR1 and CDR2: SGDLS, YYNGEE. The CDR3 extends over 14 amino acids. Trimming took off 2 bases at V and 0 bases at J, with 8 bases between the two ends. The chain's CDR3 is CASSVMTANYGYTF. The CDR3 region has the DNA TGTGCCAGCAGCGTTATGACAGCTAACTATGGCTACACCTTC.

The chain has TRBV11-2 and TRBJ1-4; D gene ambiguous. The CDR3 consists of 17 residues. With 0 bases removed from V and 2 bases from J, the gap between germline ends came to 13 bases. Looked up from germline, CDR1 is SGHAT and CDR2 is FQNNGV. CDR3 DNA: TGTGCCAGCAGCTTAGACAGGATTACCTCGACTAATGAAAAACTGTTTTTT. Protein sequence: CASSLDRITSTNEKLFF.

The V gene is TRBV30, the J gene TRBJ2-2; 9 bases align to TRBD2. Germline V gene sequence: CDR1 GTSNPN, CDR2 SVGIG (reference sequence). This CDR3 is 16 amino acids long. Trimming cost V 6 bases and J 5 bases; bases outside gene matches: 13. CDR3 sequence (DNA): TGTGCCTGCCCGATGCTGGCGGGAGGGCCTACCGGGGAGCTGTTTTTT. It yields the protein CACPMLAGGPTGELFF.

The chain combines TRBV18 with TRBJ2-1, with TRBD2 matching over 10 bases. Germline CDR1 KGHSH, CDR2 LQKENI. The J segment lost 6 bases and the V segment lost 1 base, leaving 6 bases of the junction unmatched. This CDR3 spans 16 amino acids. The CDR3 DNA reads as TGTGCCAGCTCACCACTCTCAGCGGGAGGGTCCAATGAGCAGTTCTTC. Amino acid sequence: CASSPLSAGGSNEQFF.

The chain links TRBV30 to TRBJ2-2; no clear D. From germline, CDR1 is GTSNPN and CDR2 SVGIG (reference sequence). Trimming removed 0 bases at V and 0 bases at J, with 2 bases between. The CDR3 is 13 amino acids. The CDR3 DNA reads TGTGCCTGGAGTGTAACGAACACCGGGGAGCTGTTTTTT. It codes for CAWSVTNTGELFF.

The V call is TRBV13, the J call TRBJ1-2, with 7 bases fitting TRBD1. Germline values: CDR1 PRHDT, CDR2 FYEKMQ (reference sequence). J lost 6 bases, V lost 5 bases, and 9 bases had no gene match. The CDR3 covers 14 residues. The CDR3 protein is CASSIRGLRDGYTF. The DNA for the CDR3 is TGTGCCAGCAGCATAAGGGGGCTGAGGGATGGCTACACCTTC. The whole variable domain, filled in from reference TRBV13 and TRBJ1-2, reads AAGVIQSPRHLIKEKRETATLKCYPIPRHDTVYWYQQGPGQDPQFLISFYEKMQSDKGSIPDRFSAQQFSDYHSELNMSSLELGDSALYFCASSIRGLRDGYTFGSGTRLTVV.

In its sample, this clone was seen a few times. The V gene is TRBV27, the J gene TRBJ2-3; D is unresolved. The length of the CDR3 is 14 residues. The germline CDR1 and CDR2 sequences are MNHEY and SMNVEV (reference sequence). V lost 2 bases to trimming and J lost 8 bases, with 14 bases between them. The CDR3 spells CASSLRTERSTQYF. CDR3 coding DNA: TGTGCCAGCAGTTTACGGACCGAGCGTTCTACGCAGTATTTT.

Only a few counts were recorded for this clone. The rearrangement uses TRBV9 and TRBJ1-1, with D unclear. V shed 4 bases and J shed 0 bases, with 10 bases lying between them. Germline CDR1 reads SGDLS; CDR2 reads YYNGEE. The CDR3 consists of 14 residues. This CDR3 reads CASSPSPLNTEAFF. DNA for the CDR3: TGTGCCAGCAGCCCCTCTCCATTGAACACTGAAGCTTTCTTT.